This T cell receptor beta chain was retrieved from a study of cytomegalovirus exposure and HLA in healthy donors. The study, taken as a whole, reports: Most TCR sequences were uncommon, yet certain public TCRs appeared in many donors.

The V gene's germline CDR1 is LNHDA and CDR2 SQIVND (reference sequence). The CDR3 extends over 12 amino acids. Trimming shortened V by 7 bases and J by 7 bases, and 13 bases separated the two germline ends. With regard to this clone: The antigen remains undetermined.

Data came from immunoSEQ multiplex PCR; TCRdb stores just in-frame clones and leaves some out. Of about 98,000 clones in the sample, about 83% were seen once. Sequences were obtained from PBMCs. The V call is TRBV19, the J call TRBJ1-1, with a possible D match to TRBD1 (5 bases). This receptor was identified in a woman aged 25 to 45 in good health and CMV-seronegative. The CDR3 spells CASTKGQGEAFF. For the CDR3, the DNA is TGTGCCAGTACCAAGGGGCAGGGTGAAGCTTTCTTT. Full variable domain (rest looked up from reference TRBV19 and TRBJ1-1): DGGITQSPKYLFRKEGQNVTLSCEQNLNHDAMYWYRQDPGQGLRLIYYSQIVNDFQKGDIAEGYSVSREKKESFPLTVTSAQKNPTAFYLCASTKGQGEAFFGQGTRLTVV.